One and the same sample provided the 25 T cell receptor beta chains below, sequenced in a study of T cell repertoires in cytomegalovirus infection. These TCRs are of unknown antigen specificity. MiXCR, run by TCRdb on the reads, gives a single entry per CDR3 protein. Of hundreds of thousands of distinct CDR3 sequences listed, less than 40% were seen once; the top ten hold over 13%. This specimen was cultured CD8+ T cells from PBMCs, taken from culture after CMV antigen stimulation. These receptors were obtained from a human donor in good health (CMV status not recorded). Some clones in this sample may be carry-over from other donors' samples.

This clonotype was counted only a few times. The chain couples TRBV19 to TRBJ1-5; D unclear. The CDR3 runs 15 residues. CDR1 and CDR2 from the germline V gene are LNHDA and SQIVND (reference sequence). Trimming removed 4 bases at V and 0 bases at J, with 10 bases between. The CDR3 region has the DNA TGTGCCAGTAGTACAGCCGGTGATAGCAATCAGCCCCAGCATTTT. It is translated as CASSTAGDSNQPQHF.

The chain carries TRBV14 and TRBJ2-1, with D perhaps TRBD1 (5 bases). Trimming cost V 1 base and J 7 bases, with 8 bases left between them. Germline CDR1 SGHDN, CDR2 FVKESK. The CDR3 loop spans 13 amino acids. CDR3 sequence: CASSQGTPNEQFF. The CDR3 region has the DNA TGTGCCAGCAGCCAAGGGACACCGAATGAGCAGTTCTTC.

This sequence joins TRBV15 and TRBJ2-7, with D hard to call. Germline assignment: CDR1 LNHNV and CDR2 YYDKDF (reference sequence). CDR3 size: 15 residues. Trimming removed 0 bases at V and 3 bases at J, with 12 bases between. The CDR3 nucleotides read TGTGCCACCAGCAGAGATGCCGCAGGTCTCTACGAGCAGTACTTC. As protein: CATSRDAAGLYEQYF.

V gene TRBV12-5 combines with J gene TRBJ1-1; D not certain. This CDR3 is built from 16 residues. The V and J ends lost 3 bases and 0 bases respectively, with 14 bases between them. Germline V CDR1 and CDR2: LGHNT, FRNRAP. The CDR3 here is CASGLRSTRMNTEAFF. DNA of the CDR3: TGTGCTAGTGGTTTAAGGTCAACCCGCATGAACACTGAAGCTTTCTTT. Full variable domain (remainder filled in from reference TRBV12-5 and TRBJ1-1): DARVTQTPRHKVTEMGQEVTMRCQPILGHNTVFWYRQTMMQGLELLAYFRNRAPLDDSGMPKDRFSAEMPDATLATLKIQPSEPRDSAVYFCASGLRSTRMNTEAFFGQGTRLTVV.

On this clonotype itself: It may be a read error: a sequence one base away is much more abundant. This rearrangement joins TRBV7-2 to TRBJ2-1; D may be TRBD2 (6 bases). V lost 7 bases and J lost 5, with 18 bases in between. The CDR3 has 15 amino acids. CDR1 is SGHTA, CDR2 FQGNSA, per germline. The CDR3 reads CASILRGTPHNEQFF. CDR3 coding DNA: TGTGCCAGCATCCTACGGGGGACCCCGCACAATGAGCAGTTCTTC. Full variable domain (remainder filled in from reference TRBV7-2 and TRBJ2-1): GAGVSQSPSNKVTEKGKDVELRCDPISGHTALYWYRQSLGQGLEFLIYFQGNSAPDKSGLPSDRFSAERTGGSVSTLTIQRTQQEDSAVYLCASILRGTPHNEQFFGPGTRLTVL.

The chain combines TRBV6-5 with TRBJ1-1; D may be TRBD1 (5 bases). V lost 6 bases to trimming and J lost 7 bases, with 15 bases between them. The CDR3 length is 13 residues. In germline, CDR1 is MNHEY, CDR2 SVGAGI. The CDR3 here is CASSLGPKIEAFF. CDR3 in DNA: TGTGCCAGCAGCCTGGGACCGAAGATTGAAGCTTTCTTT.

V and J are TRBV6-2 or TRBV6-3 and TRBJ2-7; TRBD2 matches at 10 bases. Germline CDR1 reads MNHEY; CDR2 reads SVGEGT. This CDR3 comprises 17 residues. The V and J ends lost 0 bases and 3 bases, in that order; junction bases with no gene match: 8. CDR3 sequence reads: CASSYSRSGGTIYEQYV. CDR3 in DNA: TGTGCCAGCAGTTACTCGCGTAGCGGGGGGACCATCTACGAGCAGTACGTC.

This clonotype was detected a few times. This sequence joins TRBV4-1 and TRBJ1-1; D unclear. The CDR3 loop spans 13 amino acids. Germline CDR1 MGHRA, CDR2 YSYEKL. V shed 1 base and J shed 13 bases, with 16 bases lying between them. The CDR3 loop is CASSQGSREAFFF. The DNA for the CDR3 is TGCGCCAGCAGCCAAGGATCACGAGAAGCTTTTTTCTTT.

The chain is built from TRBV6-2 or TRBV6-3 and TRBJ1-5, with 8 positions matching TRBD1. With 0 bases clipped from V and 6 bases from J, the junction kept 22 bases outside the gene matches. From germline, CDR1 is MNHEY and CDR2 SVGEGT. The CDR3 is 21 amino acids. The CDR3 reads CASSYSMGVGTGKIGGQPQHF. CDR3 in DNA: TGTGCCAGCAGTTACTCGATGGGAGTGGGGACAGGAAAAATCGGCGGTCAGCCCCAGCATTTT.

This clonotype was counted many times. V is TRBV7-8 and J is TRBJ2-1; D possibly corresponds to TRBD1 (6 bases). The V end was cut by 7 bases, the J end by 7 bases, with 11 bases between. Germline V gene sequence: CDR1 SGHVS, CDR2 FQNEAQ. The CDR3 covers 12 residues. As DNA, the CDR3 is TGTGCCAGCACCTCAAGGGGGAATGAGCAGTTCTTC. Its translation: CASTSRGNEQFF.

The rearrangement joins TRBV27 to TRBJ1-5; no firm D call. The CDR3 length is 13 residues. The germline V and J ends were trimmed by 10 bases and 5 bases, with 15 bases remaining between them. Germline V gene sequence: CDR1 MNHEY, CDR2 SMNVEV (reference sequence). DNA of the CDR3: TGTGCCACCAAAGGAGGGCTCGATCAGCCCCAGCATTTT. This codes for CATKGGLDQPQHF.

This sequence joins TRBV12-3 or TRBV12-4 and TRBJ1-5; 7 nucleotides agree with TRBD1. The CDR3 covers 14 residues. V lost 6 bases and J lost 6; bases outside the gene matches: 8. CDR3 in DNA: TGTGCCAGCAGCGGACAGGAGGACGCTCAGCCCCAGCATTTT. It specifies CASSGQEDAQPQHF.

This clonotype has more than one count but fewer than ten. The rearrangement joins TRBV7-6 to TRBJ1-4; TRBD1 is a possible D gene (5 bases). In germline, CDR1 is SGHVS, CDR2 FNYEAQ. Deletions cut 4 bases from V and 8 bases from J, with 17 bases between. The CDR3 loop spans 15 amino acids. DNA of the CDR3: TGTGCCAGCAGCTCGTTGGGACTTGAGGGGGAAAAACTGTTTTTT. Translating gives CASSSLGLEGEKLFF.

This clonotype was observed a handful of times. The rearrangement links TRBV12-3 or TRBV12-4 to TRBJ1-2, with TRBD1 matching over 8 bases. CDR3 size: 14 residues. J was trimmed by 3 bases and V by 6 bases; bases with no gene match: 6. The DNA for the CDR3 is TGTGCCAGCAGCCACAGACAGGGGTACTATGGCTACACCTTC. Protein: CASSHRQGYYGYTF.

There are many counts of this clonotype. The chain uses TRBV4-1 and TRBJ2-1; TRBD2 agrees at 10 bases. The V gene's germline CDR1 is MGHRA and CDR2 YSYEKL. CDR3 length: 17 amino acids. With V trimmed by 0 bases and J by 8 bases, 10 bases remained unmatched. The CDR3 nucleotides are TGCGCCAGCAGCCAAGATCTTTTGGGAACTAGCGGGGATGAGCAGTTCTTC. Translated, it gives CASSQDLLGTSGDEQFF.

The rearrangement joins TRBV2 to TRBJ1-4; D is undetermined. Germline loops: CDR1 SNHLY, CDR2 FYNNEI. CDR3 length equals 15 residues. The V end was cut by 2 bases, the J end by 8 bases, with 15 bases between. CDR3: CASSELPTEGEKLFF. CDR3 in DNA: TGTGCCAGCAGTGAACTCCCCACAGAAGGCGAAAAACTGTTTTTT.

The chain has TRBV6-1 and TRBJ1-1; the D is unclear. Deletions cut 0 bases from V and 5 bases from J, with 4 bases between. Germline CDR1 is MNHNS and CDR2 is SASEGT. The CDR3 is 12 residues long. The CDR3 loop is CASSEARTEAFF. CDR3 DNA: TGTGCCAGCAGTGAAGCACGAACTGAAGCTTTCTTT.

This chain uses TRBV7-9 with TRBJ2-7; the D gene is possibly TRBD2 (7 bases). Germline assignment: CDR1 SEHNR and CDR2 FQNEAQ (reference sequence). There are 15 residues in the CDR3. Trimming removed 0 bases at V and 6 bases at J, with 15 bases between. Written as DNA, the CDR3 is TGTGCCAGCAGCTTAGCGGGGGGGCGGCGGAGCGAGCAGTACTTC. It translates to CASSLAGGRRSEQYF.

This clonotype occurred many times. The chain carries TRBV12-3 or TRBV12-4 and TRBJ2-1; D could derive from TRBD1 or TRBD2 (5 bases each). Trimming stripped 6 bases from V and 6 bases from J, with 18 bases between. This CDR3 is 15 amino acids long. CDR3 in DNA: TGTGCCAGCAGCTACCGAGTCGGGGCTTTCAATGAGCAGTTCTTC. It yields the protein CASSYRVGAFNEQFF.

This clonotype came up a few times. V usage is TRBV7-6 and J usage is TRBJ2-2; D is unclear. Germline lookup yields CDR1 SGHVS and CDR2 FNYEAQ. The V gene lost 4 bases and the J gene lost 4 bases, with 25 bases spanning the gap. This CDR3 has 19 residues. In DNA form, the CDR3 reads TGTGCCAGCAGCTACACCCCAGGACGGATTCACGGAATCACCGGGGAGCTGTTTTTT. It yields the protein CASSYTPGRIHGITGELFF.

This sequence joins TRBV14 and TRBJ2-7, with a possible D match to TRBD2 (6 bases). The V and J ends lost 4 bases and 2 bases respectively, with 15 bases between them. Germline V lookup: CDR1 SGHDN, CDR2 FVKESK. The CDR3 extends over 15 amino acids. CDR3 protein: CASSLWGDWAYEQYF. DNA for the CDR3: TGTGCCAGCAGCCTTTGGGGGGATTGGGCCTACGAGCAGTACTTC.

The chain recombines TRBV14 with TRBJ2-3; tentative D call: TRBD2 (5 bases). V lost 1 base to trimming and J lost 0 bases, with 11 bases between them. This CDR3 is built from 16 residues. Germline CDR1 is SGHDN and CDR2 is FVKESK. The DNA of the CDR3 is TGTGCCAGCAGCCAAGGGAAGGGAGCTAGCACAGATACGCAGTATTTT. Amino acids: CASSQGKGASTDTQYF.

The V and J genes are TRBV2 and TRBJ1-5, with 7 positions matching TRBD1. This CDR3 is 15 amino acids long. V shed 4 bases, J shed 0 bases, and the junction held 3 bases outside the gene matches. Germline V gene data show CDR1 as SNHLY and CDR2 as FYNNEI. CDR3 bases: TGTGCCAGCAGTGGCGGACAGGATAGCAATCAGCCCCAGCATTTT. This codes for CASSGGQDSNQPQHF.

V usage is TRBV7-6 and J usage is TRBJ2-3; TRBD2 aligns across 14 bases. The germline gives CDR1 SGHVS, CDR2 FNYEAQ. With V trimmed by 5 bases and J by 2 bases, 12 bases remained unmatched. This CDR3 is 19 amino acids long. CDR3 in DNA: TGTGCCAGCAGCCCCCCCCCCGGGACTAGCGGGGGCATCACAGATACGCAGTATTTT. Translated, it gives CASSPPPGTSGGITDTQYF.

This clonotype was picked up one time. The chain carries TRBV6-7 and TRBJ1-1; D perhaps matches TRBD1 (5 bases). TRBV6-7 is placed among ORFs of uncertain function. The V and J ends lost 4 bases and 6 bases respectively, with 15 bases between them. The CDR3 contains 14 residues. The DNA of the CDR3 is TGTGCCAGCAGTTCGGGCGGGGGGGAGGCTGAAGCTTTCTTT. Residues: CASSSGGGEAEAFF.